The T cell receptor (beta chain) under discussion was sequenced for a study of a mutant IDH1 vaccine in newly diagnosed glioma. Looking at the study overall: Initiation of the vaccine course occurred 4-6 weeks after radiotherapy alone, or alongside temozolomide cycles. Standard pretreatment was either radiotherapy, temozolomide, or, for most, radiochemotherapy with temozolomide.

Notes on this clone: What it binds is not known.

Assay: immunoSEQ multiplex PCR; the TCRdb copy retains only in-frame clones and omits some. There are 70,000 to 100,000 clones in the sample; over 75% occur only once, and 0.56% lies in the top ten. Trimming left V 7 bases short and J 3 bases short, with 10 bases between. CDR1 is MDHEN, CDR2 SYDVKM, per germline. The CDR3 is made up of 13 amino acids. The time point is: week 5, during vaccination. What each vaccine dose contained was 300 ug of mutant IDH1 20-mer peptide, accompanied by topical imiquimod. The origin of this receptor is a woman between 45 and 65 years old with glioma. Sequencing used PBMCs, obtained from a glioma patient whose treatment included an IDH1 peptide vaccine. This chain uses TRBV28 with TRBJ2-1; D unresolved. The CDR3 region has the DNA TGTGCCAGCATCCCCCGACGCTACAATGAGCAGTTCTTC. It yields the protein CASIPRRYNEQFF.